This TCR beta chain was profiled in a study of blood T cell repertoires in COVID-19. Clones were sequenced by immunoSEQ multiplex PCR, and TCRdb holds only the in-frame ones, with some missing. The table includes just over 80,000 clones, approximately 80% detected once. Losses at the gene ends were 3 bases for V and 7 bases for J; bases not matched to a gene: 13. From germline, CDR1 is LNHDA and CDR2 SQIVND (reference sequence). The CDR3 has 19 residues. The source material was peripheral blood. The clonotype comes from a man older than 75 with acute or convalescent COVID-19. The V gene is TRBV19, the J gene TRBJ2-1; TRBD2 agrees at 15 bases. CDR3 protein: CASSMGLAGGRGGRNEQFF. The CDR3 bases are TGTGCCAGTAGTATGGGACTAGCGGGAGGAAGGGGCGGTCGTAATGAGCAGTTCTTC.